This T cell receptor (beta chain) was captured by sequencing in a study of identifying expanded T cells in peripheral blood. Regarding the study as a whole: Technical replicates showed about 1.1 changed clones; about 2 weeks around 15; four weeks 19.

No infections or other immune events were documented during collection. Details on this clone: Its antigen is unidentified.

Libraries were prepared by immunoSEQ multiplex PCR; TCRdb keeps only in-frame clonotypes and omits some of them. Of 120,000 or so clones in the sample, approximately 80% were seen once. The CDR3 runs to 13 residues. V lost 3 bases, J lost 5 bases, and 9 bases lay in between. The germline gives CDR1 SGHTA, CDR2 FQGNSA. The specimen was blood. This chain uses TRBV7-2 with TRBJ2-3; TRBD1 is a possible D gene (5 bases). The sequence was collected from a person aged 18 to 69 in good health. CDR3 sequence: CASSFTGQDTQYF. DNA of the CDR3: TGTGCCAGCAGCTTCACAGGACAAGATACGCAGTATTTT.